The present TCR beta chain was sequenced within a study of cytomegalovirus exposure and HLA in healthy donors. This CDR3 spans 13 amino acids. Trimming left V 6 bases short and J 2 bases short, with 10 bases between. From germline, CDR1 is MNHEY and CDR2 SMNVEV (reference sequence). Each of the donors was a healthy bone marrow donor. 13 Jbeta primers and 60 Vbeta primers were used for the PCR. Method: immunoSEQ multiplex PCR; TCRdb's copy keeps in-frame clones and lacks some. The sample totals under 130,000 clones. V and J are TRBV27 and TRBJ1-2; TRBD1 is a possible D gene (6 bases). The sequenced sample consisted of PBMCs. This TCR came from a man in his fifties or sixties in good health and CMV-seronegative. CDR3 bases: TGTGCCAGCAGAAGGACAGAAAACTATGGCTACACCTTC. It codes for CASRRTENYGYTF.